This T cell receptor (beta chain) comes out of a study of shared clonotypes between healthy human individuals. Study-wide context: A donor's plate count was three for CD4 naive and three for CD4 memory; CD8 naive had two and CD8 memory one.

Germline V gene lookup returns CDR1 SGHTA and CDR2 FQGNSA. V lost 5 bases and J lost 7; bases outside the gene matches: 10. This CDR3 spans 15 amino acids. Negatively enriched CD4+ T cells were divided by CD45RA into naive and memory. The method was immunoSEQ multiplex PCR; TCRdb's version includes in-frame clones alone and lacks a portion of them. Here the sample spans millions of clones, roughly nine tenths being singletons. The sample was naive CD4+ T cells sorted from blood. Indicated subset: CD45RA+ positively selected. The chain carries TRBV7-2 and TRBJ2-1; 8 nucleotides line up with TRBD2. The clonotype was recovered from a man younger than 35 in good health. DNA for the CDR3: TGTGCCAGCAGCCCTGGGGGGAGCGGGAGAAATGAGCAGTTCTTC. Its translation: CASSPGGSGRNEQFF.